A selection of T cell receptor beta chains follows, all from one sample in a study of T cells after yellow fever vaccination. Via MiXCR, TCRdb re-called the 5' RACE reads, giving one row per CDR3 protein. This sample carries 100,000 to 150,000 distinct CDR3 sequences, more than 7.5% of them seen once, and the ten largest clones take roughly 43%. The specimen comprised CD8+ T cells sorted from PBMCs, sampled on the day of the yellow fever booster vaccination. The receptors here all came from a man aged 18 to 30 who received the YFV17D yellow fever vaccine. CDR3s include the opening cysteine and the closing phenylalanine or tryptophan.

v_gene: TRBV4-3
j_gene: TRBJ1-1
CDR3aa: CASSLILGTGGKTEAFF

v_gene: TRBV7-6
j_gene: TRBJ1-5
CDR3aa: CASSLGGSGGNQPQHF

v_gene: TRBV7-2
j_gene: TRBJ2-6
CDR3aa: CASSPIISGANVLTF

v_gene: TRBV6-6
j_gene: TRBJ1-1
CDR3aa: CASRPTENTEAFF

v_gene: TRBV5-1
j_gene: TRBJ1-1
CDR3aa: CASSLGWDTEAFF

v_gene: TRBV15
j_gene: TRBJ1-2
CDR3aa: CATSREGEIYGYTF

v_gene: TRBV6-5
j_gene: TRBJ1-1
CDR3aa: CASLGQGNTEAFF

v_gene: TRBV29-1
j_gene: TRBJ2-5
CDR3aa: CSASGQGWQETQYF

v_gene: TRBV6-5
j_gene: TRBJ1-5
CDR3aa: CASSPLGFLLPGQPQHF

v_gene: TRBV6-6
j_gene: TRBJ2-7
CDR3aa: CASSYPGYEQYF

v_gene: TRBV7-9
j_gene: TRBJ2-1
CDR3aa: CASSLKRVRGNEQFF

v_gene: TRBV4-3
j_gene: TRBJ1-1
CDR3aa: CASSQEKRTGGVSEAFF

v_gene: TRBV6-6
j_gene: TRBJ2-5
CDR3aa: CASSFASDREETQYF